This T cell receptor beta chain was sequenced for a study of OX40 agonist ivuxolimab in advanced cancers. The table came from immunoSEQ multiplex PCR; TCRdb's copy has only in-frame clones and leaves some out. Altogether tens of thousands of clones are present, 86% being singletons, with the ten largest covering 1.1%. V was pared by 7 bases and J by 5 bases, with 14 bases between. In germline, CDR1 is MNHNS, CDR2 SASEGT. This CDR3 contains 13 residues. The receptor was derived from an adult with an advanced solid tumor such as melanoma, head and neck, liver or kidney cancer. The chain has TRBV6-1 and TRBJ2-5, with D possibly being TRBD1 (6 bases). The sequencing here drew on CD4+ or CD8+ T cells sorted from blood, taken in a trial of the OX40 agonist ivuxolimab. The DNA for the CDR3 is TGTGCCAGCACTGGGGGCGGGTGGGAGACCCAGTACTTC. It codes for CASTGGGWETQYF.